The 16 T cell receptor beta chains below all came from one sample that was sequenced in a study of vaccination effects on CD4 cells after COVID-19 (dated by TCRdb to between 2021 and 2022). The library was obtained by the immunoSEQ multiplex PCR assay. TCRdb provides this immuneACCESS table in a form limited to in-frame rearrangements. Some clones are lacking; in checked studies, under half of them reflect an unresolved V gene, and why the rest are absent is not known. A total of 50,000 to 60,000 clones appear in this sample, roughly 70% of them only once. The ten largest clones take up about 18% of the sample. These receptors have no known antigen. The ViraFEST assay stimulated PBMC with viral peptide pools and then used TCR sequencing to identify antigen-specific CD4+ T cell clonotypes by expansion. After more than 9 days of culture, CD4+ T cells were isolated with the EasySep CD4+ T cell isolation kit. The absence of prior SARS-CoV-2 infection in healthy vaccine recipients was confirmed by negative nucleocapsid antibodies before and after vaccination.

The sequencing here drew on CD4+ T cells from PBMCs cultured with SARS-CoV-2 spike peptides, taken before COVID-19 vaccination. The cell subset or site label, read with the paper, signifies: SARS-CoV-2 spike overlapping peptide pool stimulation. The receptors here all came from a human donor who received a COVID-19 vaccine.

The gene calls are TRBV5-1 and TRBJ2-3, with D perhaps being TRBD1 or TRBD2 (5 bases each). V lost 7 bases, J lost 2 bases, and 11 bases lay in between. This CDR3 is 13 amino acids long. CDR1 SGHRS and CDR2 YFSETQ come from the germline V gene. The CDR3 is CASREGTTDTQYF. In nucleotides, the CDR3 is TGCGCCAGCCGCGAAGGGACCACAGATACGCAGTATTTT.

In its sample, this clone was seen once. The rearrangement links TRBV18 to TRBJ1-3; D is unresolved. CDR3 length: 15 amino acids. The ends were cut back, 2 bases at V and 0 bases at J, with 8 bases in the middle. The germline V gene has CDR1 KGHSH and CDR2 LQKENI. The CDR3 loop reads CASSPSGSSGNTIYF. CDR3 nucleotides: TGTGCCAGCTCACCATCAGGTTCCTCTGGAAACACCATATATTTT.

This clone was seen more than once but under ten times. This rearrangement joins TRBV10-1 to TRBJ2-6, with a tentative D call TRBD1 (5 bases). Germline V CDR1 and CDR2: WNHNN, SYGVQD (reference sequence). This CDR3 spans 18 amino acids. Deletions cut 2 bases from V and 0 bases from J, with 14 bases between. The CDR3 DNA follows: TGCGCCAGCAGTGAGCCCAGGGAAGTACTCTCTGGGGCCAACGTCCTGACTTTC. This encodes CASSEPREVLSGANVLTF.

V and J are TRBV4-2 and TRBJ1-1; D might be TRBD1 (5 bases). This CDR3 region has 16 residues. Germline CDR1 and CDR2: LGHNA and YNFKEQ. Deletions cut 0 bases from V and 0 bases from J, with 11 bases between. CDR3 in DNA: TGTGCCAGCAGCCAAGAGTATTCAGGGCTGAACACTGAAGCTTTCTTT. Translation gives CASSQEYSGLNTEAFF.

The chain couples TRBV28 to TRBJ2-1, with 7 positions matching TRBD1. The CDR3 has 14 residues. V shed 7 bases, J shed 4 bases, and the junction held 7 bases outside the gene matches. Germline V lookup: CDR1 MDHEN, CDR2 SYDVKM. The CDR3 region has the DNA TGTGCCAGCATCCCGGGACAGCCTTACAATGAGCAGTTCTTC. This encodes CASIPGQPYNEQFF.

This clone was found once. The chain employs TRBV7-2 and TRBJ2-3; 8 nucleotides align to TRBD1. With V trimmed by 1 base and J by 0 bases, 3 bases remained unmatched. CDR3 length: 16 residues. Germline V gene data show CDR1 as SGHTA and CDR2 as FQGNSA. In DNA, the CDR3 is TGTGCCAGCAGCTTAGGGACAGGGAGTAGCACAGATACGCAGTATTTT. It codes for CASSLGTGSSTDTQYF.

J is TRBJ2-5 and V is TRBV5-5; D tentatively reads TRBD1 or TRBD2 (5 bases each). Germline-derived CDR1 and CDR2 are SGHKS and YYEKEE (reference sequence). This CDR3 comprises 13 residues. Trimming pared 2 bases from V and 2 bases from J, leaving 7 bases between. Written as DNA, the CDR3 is TGTGCCAGCAGCTTTTGGGGGCAAGAGACCCAGTACTTC. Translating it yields CASSFWGQETQYF.

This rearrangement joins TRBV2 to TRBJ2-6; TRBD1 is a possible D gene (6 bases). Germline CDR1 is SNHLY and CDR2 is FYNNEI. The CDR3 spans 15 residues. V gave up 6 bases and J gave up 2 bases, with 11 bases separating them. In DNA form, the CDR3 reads TGTGCCAGCAGGGCCCGGACAGCTGGGGCCAACGTCCTGACTTTC. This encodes CASRARTAGANVLTF.

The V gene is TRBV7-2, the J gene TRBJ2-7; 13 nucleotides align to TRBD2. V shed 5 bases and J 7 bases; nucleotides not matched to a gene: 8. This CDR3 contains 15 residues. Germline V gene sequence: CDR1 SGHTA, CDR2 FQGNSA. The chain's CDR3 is CASSPGGLAGKEQYF. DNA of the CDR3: TGTGCCAGCAGCCCAGGGGGACTAGCGGGAAAAGAGCAGTACTTC. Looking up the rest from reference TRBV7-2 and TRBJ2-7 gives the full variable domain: GAGVSQSPSNKVTEKGKDVELRCDPISGHTALYWYRQSLGQGLEFLIYFQGNSAPDKSGLPSDRFSAERTGGSVSTLTIQRTQQEDSAVYLCASSPGGLAGKEQYFGPGTRLTVT.

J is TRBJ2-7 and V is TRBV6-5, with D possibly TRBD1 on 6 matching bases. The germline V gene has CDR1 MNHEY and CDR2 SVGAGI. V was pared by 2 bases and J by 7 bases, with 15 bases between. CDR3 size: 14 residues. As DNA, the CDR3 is TGTGCCAGCAGTTACAGGGGGTGGGGGCTGGAGCAGTACTTC. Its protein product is CASSYRGWGLEQYF.

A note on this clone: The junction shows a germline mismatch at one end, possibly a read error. The CDR3 DNA follows: TGCGCCAGCAGCACCCTCACTCGTAACCATGGCTACACCTTC. Residues: CASSTLTRNHGYTF. This sequence joins TRBV5-1 and TRBJ1-2; D unresolved. CDR1 and CDR2 (germline): SGHRS, YFSETQ. This CDR3 spans 14 amino acids.

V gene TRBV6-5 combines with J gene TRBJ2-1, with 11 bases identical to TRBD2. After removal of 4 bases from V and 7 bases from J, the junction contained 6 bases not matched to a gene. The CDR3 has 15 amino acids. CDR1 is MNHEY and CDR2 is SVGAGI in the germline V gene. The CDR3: CASSLAGGVWNEQFF. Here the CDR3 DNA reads TGTGCCAGCAGTTTAGCGGGAGGGGTATGGAATGAGCAGTTCTTC.

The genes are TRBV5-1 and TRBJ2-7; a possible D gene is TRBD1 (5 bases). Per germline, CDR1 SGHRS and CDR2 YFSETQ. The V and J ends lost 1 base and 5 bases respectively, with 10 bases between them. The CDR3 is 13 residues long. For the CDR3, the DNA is TGCGCCAGCAGCTTGTGGGCAGGGAACGAGCAGTACTTC. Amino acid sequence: CASSLWAGNEQYF.

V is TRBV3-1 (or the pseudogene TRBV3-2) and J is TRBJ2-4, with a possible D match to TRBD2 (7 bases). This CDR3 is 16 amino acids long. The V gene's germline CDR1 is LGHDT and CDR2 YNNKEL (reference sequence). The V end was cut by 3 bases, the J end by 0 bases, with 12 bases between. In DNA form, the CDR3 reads TGTGCCAGCAGCCATGGGGGGGCCCTAGCCAAAAACATTCAGTACTTC. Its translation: CASSHGGALAKNIQYF.

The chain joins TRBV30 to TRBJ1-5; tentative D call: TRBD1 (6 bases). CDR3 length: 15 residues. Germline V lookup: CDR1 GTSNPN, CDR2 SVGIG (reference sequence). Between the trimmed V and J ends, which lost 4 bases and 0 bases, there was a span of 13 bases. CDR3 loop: CAWNPGQISNQPQHF. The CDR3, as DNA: TGTGCCTGGAACCCCGGACAGATTAGCAATCAGCCCCAGCATTTT.

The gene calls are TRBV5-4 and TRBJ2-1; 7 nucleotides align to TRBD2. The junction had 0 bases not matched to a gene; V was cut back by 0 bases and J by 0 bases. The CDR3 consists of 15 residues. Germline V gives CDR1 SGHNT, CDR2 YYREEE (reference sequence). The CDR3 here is CASSLGGGSYNEQFF. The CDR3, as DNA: TGTGCCAGCAGCTTGGGCGGGGGCTCCTACAATGAGCAGTTCTTC. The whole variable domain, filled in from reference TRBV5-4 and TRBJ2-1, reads ETGVTQSPTHLIKTRGQQVTLRCSSQSGHNTVSWYQQALGQGPQFIFQYYREEENGRGNFPPRFSGLQFPNYSSELNVNALELDDSALYLCASSLGGGSYNEQFFGPGTRLTVL.